This entry lists 25 T cell receptor beta chains sequenced from one sample in a study of cytomegalovirus exposure and HLA in healthy donors. The assay was immunoSEQ multiplex PCR, and TCRdb's table has in-frame clones only and misses some. The table has about 200,000 clones, roughly 77% seen once; the top ten hold about 1.2%. The sample consisted of PBMCs. The receptors come from a woman younger than 45 in good health and CMV-seronegative.

This chain links TRBV9 with TRBJ1-2; D may be TRBD1 (5 bases). The length of the CDR3 is 13 residues. CDR1 is SGDLS and CDR2 is YYNGEE in the germline V gene. Trimming shortened V by 0 bases and J by 9 bases, and 12 bases separated the two germline ends. CDR3 sequence: CASSVVRGISYTF. The DNA for the CDR3 is TGTGCCAGCAGCGTAGTACGGGGGATCAGCTACACCTTC.

The V gene is TRBV11-2, the J gene TRBJ1-1; 7 bases agree with TRBD1. The V gene end was trimmed by 5 bases and the J gene end by 4 bases; junction bases not matched to a gene: 19. Germline lookup yields CDR1 SGHAT and CDR2 FQNNGV. The CDR3 is 18 amino acids. The CDR3 protein is CASSQTRQGYSKGTEAFF. CDR3 coding DNA: TGTGCCAGCAGCCAAACTCGACAGGGATATTCGAAGGGCACTGAAGCTTTCTTT.

This sequence joins TRBV5-1 and TRBJ2-3, with 7 nucleotides matching TRBD1. J was trimmed by 4 bases and V by 7 bases; bases with no gene match: 12. The CDR3 sequence is 15 residues long. Germline assignment: CDR1 SGHRS and CDR2 YFSETQ. The CDR3 bases are TGCGCCAGCGGCCCACCGAACAGGGGCCCAGATACGCAGTATTTT. Protein: CASGPPNRGPDTQYF. The whole variable domain, remainder taken from reference TRBV5-1 and TRBJ2-3, is KAGVTQTPRYLIKTRGQQVTLSCSPISGHRSVSWYQQTPGQGLQFLFEYFSETQRNKGNFPGRFSGRQFSNSRSEMNVSTLELGDSALYLCASGPPNRGPDTQYFGPGTRLTVL.

The chain carries TRBV5-1 and TRBJ2-7; D might be TRBD2 (6 bases). V gave up 1 base and J gave up 2 bases, with 13 bases separating them. The germline V gene has CDR1 SGHRS and CDR2 YFSETQ. This CDR3 has 15 amino acids. The CDR3 here is CASSLRASEAYEQYF. The CDR3 DNA follows: TGCGCCAGCAGCTTGAGGGCTAGCGAAGCCTACGAGCAGTACTTC.

With respect to this clone: One end of the junction fails to match germline, which may point to a read error. The J gene is TRBJ2-5, the V gene TRBV7-9; maybe TRBD2 (5 bases). Germline CDR1 is SEHNR and CDR2 is FQNEAQ (reference sequence). The CDR3 covers 14 residues. CDR3 region: CASTLSTRGETQYF. CDR3 bases: TGTGCCAGCACCTTATCGACCCGGGGAGAGACCCAGTACTTC.

V gene TRBV30 combines with J gene TRBJ2-4; possibly TRBD1 for D (5 bases). V lost 3 bases and J 2 bases, leaving 14 bases between the germline ends. The germline V gene has CDR1 GTSNPN and CDR2 SVGIG (reference sequence). This CDR3 has 15 residues. The CDR3 is CAWRSRELPKNIQYF. The CDR3, as DNA: TGTGCCTGGAGATCCAGGGAACTCCCCAAAAACATTCAGTACTTC.

This clone was counted between two and nine times. The CDR3 DNA is TGTGCCAGCAGCCAAGGTGCAGGAGGCGGGGAGCTGTTTTTT. Translation: CASSQGAGGGELFF. The rearrangement joins TRBV14 to TRBJ2-2; D may be TRBD2 (5 bases). This CDR3 comprises 14 residues. In germline, CDR1 is SGHDN, CDR2 FVKESK. V lost 1 base to trimming and J lost 7 bases, with 10 bases between them.

The chain carries TRBV6-5 and TRBJ1-1; possibly TRBD1 for D (6 bases). CDR3 size: 13 residues. The germline V and J ends were trimmed by 2 bases and 6 bases, with 10 bases remaining between them. Germline V gene lookup returns CDR1 MNHEY and CDR2 SVGAGI. In DNA, the CDR3 is TGTGCCAGCAGTTACACAGGGTGGGCTGAAGCTTTCTTT. Residues: CASSYTGWAEAFF.

J is TRBJ2-3 and V is TRBV5-4, with 12 bases matching TRBD2. The junction had 3 bases not matched to a gene; V was cut back by 1 base and J by 0 bases. This CDR3 is 17 amino acids long. The germline CDR1 and CDR2 sequences are SGHNT and YYREEE (reference sequence). Here the CDR3 reads CASSLRLAGASTDTQYF. The CDR3 region has the DNA TGTGCCAGCAGCTTGCGACTAGCGGGGGCAAGCACAGATACGCAGTATTTT.

This clone was observed a handful of times. This rearrangement joins TRBV29-1 to TRBJ2-5; 16 nucleotides align to TRBD2. Germline V CDR1 and CDR2: SQVTM, ANQGSEA. The CDR3 has 16 residues. V gave up 3 bases and J gave up 4 bases; unmatched junction bases: 5. CDR3 protein: CSVDGTSGRALETQYF. For the CDR3, the DNA is TGCAGCGTTGATGGGACTAGCGGGAGGGCCCTAGAGACCCAGTACTTC.

Only one count was recorded for this clone. This chain joins TRBV18 and TRBJ1-3; 8 nucleotides align to TRBD1. The CDR3 totals 17 residues. Germline CDR1 KGHSH, CDR2 LQKENI. V lost 3 bases to trimming and J lost 0 bases; unmatched junction nucleotides: 7. The DNA for the CDR3 is TGTGCCAGCTCACCCCAAAACCAGGGGGCCTCTGGAAACACCATATATTTT. It yields the protein CASSPQNQGASGNTIYF. The full variable domain, its missing parts supplied by reference TRBV18 and TRBJ1-3, is NAGVMQNPRHLVRRRGQEARLRCSPMKGHSHVYWYRQLPEEGLKFMVYLQKENIIDESGMPKERFSAEFPKEGPSILRIQQVVRGDSAAYFCASSPQNQGASGNTIYFGEGSWLTVV.

This rearrangement joins TRBV5-1 to TRBJ2-7; the D gene is possibly TRBD2 (5 bases). Germline V CDR1 and CDR2: SGHRS, YFSETQ. CDR3 length: 14 amino acids. Trimming removed 5 bases at V and 6 bases at J, with 18 bases between. DNA of the CDR3: TGCGCCAGCAGAAGTAGAGGGAGTATGGTCGAGCAGTACTTC. It encodes CASRSRGSMVEQYF. Variable domain in full (rest from reference TRBV5-1 and TRBJ2-7): KAGVTQTPRYLIKTRGQQVTLSCSPISGHRSVSWYQQTPGQGLQFLFEYFSETQRNKGNFPGRFSGRQFSNSRSEMNVSTLELGDSALYLCASRSRGSMVEQYFGPGTRLTVT.

The chain carries TRBV18 and TRBJ1-3, with D possibly TRBD1 on 5 matching bases. The V gene lost 3 bases and the J gene lost 3 bases, with 12 bases spanning the gap. The CDR3 is 15 amino acids. CDR1 and CDR2 from the germline V gene are KGHSH and LQKENI. Here the CDR3 reads CASSPPWGVGNTIYF. CDR3 bases: TGTGCCAGCTCACCCCCTTGGGGGGTTGGAAACACCATATATTTT.

The V call is TRBV5-1, the J call TRBJ2-7, with 7 bases lining up with TRBD1. V lost 0 bases and J lost 5; bases outside the gene matches: 5. From germline, CDR1 is SGHRS and CDR2 YFSETQ. The CDR3 contains 14 residues. CDR3 protein: CASSLAVGGDEQYF. The CDR3 region has the DNA TGCGCCAGCAGCTTGGCCGTAGGGGGCGACGAGCAGTACTTC.

This sequence joins TRBV28 and TRBJ2-4; 7 positions match TRBD2. The V gene end was trimmed by 6 bases and the J gene end by 6 bases; junction bases not matched to a gene: 11. This CDR3 comprises 15 residues. The germline V gene encodes CDR1 MDHEN and CDR2 SYDVKM. CDR3 loop: CASSLGGAAGNIQYF. As DNA, the CDR3 is TGTGCCAGCAGCCTGGGAGGGGCAGCGGGAAACATTCAGTACTTC.

The chain is built from TRBV28 and TRBJ2-7; possibly TRBD1 for D (5 bases). This CDR3 spans 13 amino acids. Germline CDR1 MDHEN, CDR2 SYDVKM. Trimming stripped 1 base from V and 6 bases from J, with 10 bases between. CDR3 bases: TGTGCCAGCAGTTTATTACGGACATCCGAGCAGTACTTC. It yields the protein CASSLLRTSEQYF.

The V call is TRBV5-1, the J call TRBJ1-2; weak D call: TRBD1 (6 bases). V dropped 2 bases and J dropped 1 base, with 12 bases sitting between them. The CDR3 runs to 15 residues. Germline V lookup: CDR1 SGHRS, CDR2 YFSETQ. CDR3 in DNA: TGCGCCAGCAGCTTTACAGGGCTCAATAACTATGGCTACACCTTC. It translates to CASSFTGLNNYGYTF.

In DNA form, the CDR3 reads TGTGCCAGCAGCCCCGTAGTAATCTACGAGCAGTACTTC. It translates to CASSPVVIYEQYF. The chain employs TRBV11-2 and TRBJ2-7; D is uncertain. The germline V and J ends were trimmed by 5 bases and 3 bases, with 11 bases remaining between them. CDR1 SGHAT and CDR2 FQNNGV come from the germline V gene. The CDR3 covers 13 residues.

The chain links TRBV5-1 to TRBJ2-2, with D maybe TRBD1 (5 bases). This CDR3 is 16 amino acids long. The V end was cut by 4 bases, the J end by 3 bases, with 16 bases between. Germline CDR1 reads SGHRS; CDR2 reads YFSETQ. This CDR3 reads CASSPLLGADTGELFF. CDR3 nucleotide sequence: TGCGCCAGCAGCCCCCTTTTAGGGGCGGACACCGGGGAGCTGTTTTTT.

The chain couples TRBV9 to TRBJ1-1, with D uncertain. Per the germline V gene, CDR1 is SGDLS and CDR2 is YYNGEE. V was clipped by 4 bases and J by 11 bases, with 21 bases between them. The CDR3 sequence is 14 residues long. CDR3 DNA sequence: TGTGCCAGCAGCCCTCCGGATGCCACCAAGCGCGCTTTCTTT. It specifies CASSPPDATKRAFF. Combining the CDR3 with reference TRBV9 and TRBJ1-1 gives the whole variable domain DSGVTQTPKHLITATGQRVTLRCSPRSGDLSVYWYQQSLDQGLQFLIQYYNGEERAKGNILERFSAQQFPDLHSELNLSSLELGDSALYFCASSPPDATKRAFFGQGTRLTVV.

This chain uses TRBV15 with TRBJ2-7; 11 bases map to TRBD2. V shed 5 bases and J 3 bases; nucleotides not matched to a gene: 3. The CDR3 sequence is 14 residues long. The V gene's germline CDR1 is LNHNV and CDR2 YYDKDF (reference sequence). In DNA, the CDR3 is TGTGCCACCAGCGGAACTAGCGGGAGCTACGAGCAGTACTTC. Protein product: CATSGTSGSYEQYF.

The V and J genes are TRBV27 and TRBJ2-7, with 7 bases that match TRBD1. Germline trimming cut 3 bases from V and 2 bases from J; bases unmatched to any gene: 7. CDR1 and CDR2 (germline): MNHEY, SMNVEV (reference sequence). This CDR3 region has 15 residues. Here the CDR3 DNA reads TGTGCCAGCAGTTTTGGGACAGTGCTTCCCTACGAGCAGTACTTC. Translating gives CASSFGTVLPYEQYF.

This clone was detected a few times. The chain links TRBV14 to TRBJ1-1; D is ambiguous. V dropped 0 bases and J dropped 7 bases, with 9 bases sitting between them. This CDR3 spans 13 amino acids. Germline loops: CDR1 SGHDN, CDR2 FVKESK. The CDR3: CASSQDLAGEAFF. The CDR3 nucleotides read TGTGCCAGCAGCCAAGACTTAGCTGGTGAAGCTTTCTTT.

The chain employs TRBV5-1 and TRBJ2-5, with 8 bases identical to TRBD1. V trimming: 0 bases; J trimming: 2 bases; junction bases outside the gene matches: 6. Germline-derived CDR1 and CDR2 are SGHRS and YFSETQ. The length of the CDR3 is 16 residues. As DNA, the CDR3 is TGCGCCAGCAGCTTGGCCTGGGACAGGCCTCAAGAGACCCAGTACTTC. This sequence encodes CASSLAWDRPQETQYF. The variable domain in full, with the rest retrieved from reference TRBV5-1 and TRBJ2-5, is KAGVTQTPRYLIKTRGQQVTLSCSPISGHRSVSWYQQTPGQGLQFLFEYFSETQRNKGNFPGRFSGRQFSNSRSEMNVSTLELGDSALYLCASSLAWDRPQETQYFGPGTRLLVL.

This clone appeared a single time. This chain uses TRBV4-1 with TRBJ2-2; possibly TRBD2 for D (5 bases). Germline CDR1 is MGHRA and CDR2 is YSYEKL. This CDR3 is built from 16 residues. The V end lost 0 bases, the J end lost 7 bases, and 15 bases lay between the germline ends. CDR3 in DNA: TGCGCCAGCAGCCAAGATCCCCTGGCCAGCGGCGGGGAGCTGTTTTTT. The encoded protein is CASSQDPLASGGELFF.